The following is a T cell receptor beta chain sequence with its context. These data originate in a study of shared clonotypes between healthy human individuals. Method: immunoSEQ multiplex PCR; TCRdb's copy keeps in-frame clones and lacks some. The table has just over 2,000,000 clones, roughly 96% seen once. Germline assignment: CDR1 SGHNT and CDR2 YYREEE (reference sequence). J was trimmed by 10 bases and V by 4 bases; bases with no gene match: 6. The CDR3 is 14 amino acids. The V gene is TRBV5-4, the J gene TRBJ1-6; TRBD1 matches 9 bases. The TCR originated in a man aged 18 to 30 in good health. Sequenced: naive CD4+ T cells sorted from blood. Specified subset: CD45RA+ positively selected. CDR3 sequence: CASSIQGAQSPLHF. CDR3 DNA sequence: TGTGCCAGCAGCATACAGGGGGCTCAATCACCCCTCCACTTT.